Sequencing of this TCR beta chain was carried out in a study of blood T cells in healthy people across ages. In germline, CDR1 is MDHEN, CDR2 SYDVKM. The CDR3 sequence is 19 residues long. V trimming: 7 bases; J trimming: 5 bases; junction bases outside the gene matches: 23. Alongside a J-beta primer mix, a sample-barcoded 5' primer served in a second PCR lasting about 7 to 11 cycles. TCRdb re-analysed the 5' RACE reads in MiXCR, keeping a single row per CDR3 protein. The sample shows over a million distinct CDR3 sequences, 20% to 25% of them seen only once. The data also belong to a second study, concerning T cells of mothers and their children.

The V and J genes are TRBV28 and TRBJ1-5; 7 bases fit TRBD1. The sample comprised blood. This TCR was recovered from a girl aged 2 to 10 in good health. The CDR3 reads CASTFDSLFGTEAYQPQHF. In DNA, the CDR3 is TGTGCCAGCACTTTCGATTCTTTATTCGGGACAGAAGCTTATCAGCCCCAGCATTTT.